This TCR beta chain was recovered during a study of STAT5B mutations in CD4+ large granular lymphocyte leukemia. Study-level findings and limits: 8/27 top patient clones versus 2/35 control clones were TRBV06-family. No patients shared main leukemic clonotypes, though around 25% appeared at low frequency elsewhere.

This clone showed up just a few times. Its antigen remains unidentified. The CDR3 loop spans 14 amino acids. V gave up 5 bases and J gave up 5 bases, with 15 bases separating them. The germline V gene has CDR1 LNHNV and CDR2 YYDKDF (reference sequence). Controls came from buffy coats of healthy blood donors. Here immunoSEQ multiplex PCR was the method, and the copy in TCRdb shows in-frame clones only, minus some. This sample carries tens of thousands of clones, around 80% of them seen once, and the ten largest clones take under 2.5%. The rearrangement joins TRBV15 to TRBJ2-5; D not resolved. Sequenced: CD4+ T cells from blood buffy coats. This receptor was identified in a human donor in good health. This CDR3 reads CATSADREVETQYF. As DNA, the CDR3 is TGTGCCACCAGCGCAGATAGAGAGGTGGAGACCCAGTACTTC.